Reported below is one T cell receptor (beta chain). Its antigen is still unknown. With random hexamers, reverse transcription was performed on about 0.5 to 1 ug of RNA. TCRdb fed the immunoSEQ multiplex PCR reads into MiXCR, producing one record per CDR3 protein. The sample lists approximately 54,000 distinct CDR3 sequences, roughly 94% occurring once. This entry comes from a study of CD8 T cells in Susac syndrome. At the level of the study: When blood was drawn, the patients with Susac syndrome were therapy-naive, on corticosteroids, or on intravenous immunoglobulin alone. Broader study findings: It was in TEMRA cells and active patients that Susac CD8+ clonal expansion peaked.

The sequence came from a human donor with Susac syndrome. Material: CD8+ T cells from PBMCs.

The CDR3 loop reads CASSSLTVTDTQYF. The CDR3 DNA reads TGTGCCAGCAGCTCGTTGACAGTCACAGATACGCAGTATTTT. V usage is TRBV7-9 and J usage is TRBJ2-3, with D possibly TRBD1 on 5 matching bases. Germline V lookup: CDR1 SEHNR, CDR2 FQNEAQ (reference sequence). V dropped 4 bases and J dropped 2 bases, with 10 bases sitting between them. The CDR3 contains 14 residues.